Reported below is one T cell receptor (beta chain). The data originate from a study of blood T cell repertoires in COVID-19. About the research overall: The origin of the acute and convalescent COVID-19 samples was the United States, Italy and Spain. Nucleic acid was either cDNA or gDNA, and it came from T cells, B-cell-depleted T cells, or PBMCs.

Per the original methods: Estimates of nucleated cell counts were drawn from the amplification of reference gene primers. Clones were sequenced by immunoSEQ multiplex PCR, and TCRdb holds only the in-frame ones, with some missing. The D gene and trimming were derived from the DNA, and the V and J assignments and clone size from that table. Among over 150,000 clones, 84% were seen once, and the ten largest hold 13%. This CDR3 is 19 amino acids long. With V trimmed by 1 base and J by 1 base, 9 bases remained unmatched. Per the germline V gene, CDR1 is SGHTA and CDR2 is FQGNSA. The sample consisted of peripheral blood. This sequence was found in a human donor in a cohort sampled during active COVID-19. The chain joins TRBV7-2 to TRBJ2-5, with TRBD2 matching over 13 bases. For the CDR3, the DNA is TGTGCCAGCAGCTTAGGGACTAGCGGGAGACGAAGGGGCCAAGAGACCCAGTACTTC. It translates to CASSLGTSGRRRGQETQYF.